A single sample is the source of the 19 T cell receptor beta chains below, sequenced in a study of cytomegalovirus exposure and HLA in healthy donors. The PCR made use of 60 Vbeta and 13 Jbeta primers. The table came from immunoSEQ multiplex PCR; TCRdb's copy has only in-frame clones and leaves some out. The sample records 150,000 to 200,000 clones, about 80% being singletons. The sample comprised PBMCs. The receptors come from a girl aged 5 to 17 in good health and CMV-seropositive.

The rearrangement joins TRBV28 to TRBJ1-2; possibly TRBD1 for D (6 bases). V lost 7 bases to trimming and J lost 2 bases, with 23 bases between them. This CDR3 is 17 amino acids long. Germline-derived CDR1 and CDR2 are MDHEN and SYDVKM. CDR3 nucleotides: TGTGCCAGCACCCCACCAGGGGTTGAGGGTGGGAACTATGGCTACACCTTC. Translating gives CASTPPGVEGGNYGYTF.

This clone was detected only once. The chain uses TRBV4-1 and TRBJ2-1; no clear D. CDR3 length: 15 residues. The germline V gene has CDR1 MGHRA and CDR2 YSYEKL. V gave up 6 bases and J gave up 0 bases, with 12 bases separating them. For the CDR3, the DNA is TGCGCCAGCAGACCTCTGACTCTCTCCTACAATGAGCAGTTCTTC. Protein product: CASRPLTLSYNEQFF.

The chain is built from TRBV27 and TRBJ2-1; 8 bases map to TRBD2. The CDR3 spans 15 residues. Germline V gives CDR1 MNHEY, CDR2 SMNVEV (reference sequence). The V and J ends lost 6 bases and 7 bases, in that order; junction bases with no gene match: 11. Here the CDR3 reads CASRSWSGSSNEQFF. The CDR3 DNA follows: TGTGCCAGCAGATCGTGGAGCGGGAGTAGTAATGAGCAGTTCTTC.

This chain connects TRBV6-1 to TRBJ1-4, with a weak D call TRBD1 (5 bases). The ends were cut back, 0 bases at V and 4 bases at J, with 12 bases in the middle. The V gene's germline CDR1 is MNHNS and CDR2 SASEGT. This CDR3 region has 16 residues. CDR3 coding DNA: TGTGCCAGCAGTGAAGCGCTAGGGCAGGGTAATGAAAAACTGTTTTTT. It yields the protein CASSEALGQGNEKLFF.

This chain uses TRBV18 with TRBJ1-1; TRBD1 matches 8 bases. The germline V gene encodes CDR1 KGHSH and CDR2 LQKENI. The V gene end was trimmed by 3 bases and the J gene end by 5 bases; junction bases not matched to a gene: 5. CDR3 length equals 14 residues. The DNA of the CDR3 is TGTGCCAGCTCACCGCAGGGGGCGTGGACTGAAGCTTTCTTT. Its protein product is CASSPQGAWTEAFF.

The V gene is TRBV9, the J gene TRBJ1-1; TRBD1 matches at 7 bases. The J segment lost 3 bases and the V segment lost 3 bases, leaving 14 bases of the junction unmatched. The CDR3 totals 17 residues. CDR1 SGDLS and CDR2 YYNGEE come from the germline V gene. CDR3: CASSDRQGYRMDTEAFF. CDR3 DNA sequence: TGTGCCAGCAGCGACCGACAGGGCTATAGGATGGACACTGAAGCTTTCTTT.

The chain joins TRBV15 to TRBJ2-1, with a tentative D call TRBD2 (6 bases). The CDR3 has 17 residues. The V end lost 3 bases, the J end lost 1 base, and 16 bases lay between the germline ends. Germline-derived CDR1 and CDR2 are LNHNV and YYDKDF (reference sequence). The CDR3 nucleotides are TGTGCCACCAGCAGGGGGGGATGGGACGGATCCTACAATGAGCAGTTCTTC. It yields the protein CATSRGGWDGSYNEQFF.

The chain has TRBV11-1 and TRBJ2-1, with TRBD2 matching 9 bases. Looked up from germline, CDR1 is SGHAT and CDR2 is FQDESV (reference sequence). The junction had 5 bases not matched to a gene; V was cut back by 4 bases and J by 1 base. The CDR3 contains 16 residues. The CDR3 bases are TGTGCCAGCAGCTCGACTAGCGGAACGTCCTACAATGAGCAGTTCTTC. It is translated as CASSSTSGTSYNEQFF.

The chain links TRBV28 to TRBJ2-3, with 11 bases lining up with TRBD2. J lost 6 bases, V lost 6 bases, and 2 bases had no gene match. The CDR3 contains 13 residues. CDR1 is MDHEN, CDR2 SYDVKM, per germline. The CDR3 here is CASRPSGRDTQYF. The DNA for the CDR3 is TGTGCCAGCAGACCTAGCGGGAGGGATACGCAGTATTTT.

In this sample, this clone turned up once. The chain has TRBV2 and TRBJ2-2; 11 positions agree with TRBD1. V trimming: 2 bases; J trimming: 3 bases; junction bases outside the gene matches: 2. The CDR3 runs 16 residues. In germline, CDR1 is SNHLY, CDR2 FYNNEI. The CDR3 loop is CASSEWGQGDTGELFF. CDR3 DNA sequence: TGTGCCAGCAGTGAATGGGGACAGGGGGACACCGGGGAGCTGTTTTTT.

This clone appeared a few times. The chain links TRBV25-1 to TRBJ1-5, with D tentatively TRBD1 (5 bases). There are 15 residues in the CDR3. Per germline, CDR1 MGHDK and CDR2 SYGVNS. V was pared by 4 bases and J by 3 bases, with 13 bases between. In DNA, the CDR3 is TGTGCCAGCAGTGGGAGGGACTCCTACAATCAGCCCCAGCATTTT. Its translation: CASSGRDSYNQPQHF.

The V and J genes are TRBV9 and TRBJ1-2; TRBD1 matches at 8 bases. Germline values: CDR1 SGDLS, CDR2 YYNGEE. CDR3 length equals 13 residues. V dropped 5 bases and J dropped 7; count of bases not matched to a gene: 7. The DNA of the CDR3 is TGTGCCAGCAGATCCGGGACAGGCGGTGGCTACACCTTC. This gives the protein CASRSGTGGGYTF.

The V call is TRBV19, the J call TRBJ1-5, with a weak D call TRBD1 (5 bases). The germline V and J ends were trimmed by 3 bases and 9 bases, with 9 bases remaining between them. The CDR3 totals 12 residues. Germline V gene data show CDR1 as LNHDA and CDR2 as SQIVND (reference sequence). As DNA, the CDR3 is TGTGCCAGTAGTATTGGGGCGCTGCCCCAGCATTTT. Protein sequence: CASSIGALPQHF.

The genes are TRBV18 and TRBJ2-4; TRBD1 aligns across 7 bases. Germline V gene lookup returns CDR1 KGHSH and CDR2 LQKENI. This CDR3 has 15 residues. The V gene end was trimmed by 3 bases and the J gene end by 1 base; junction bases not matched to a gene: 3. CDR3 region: CASSPETGAKNIQYF. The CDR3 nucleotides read TGTGCCAGCTCACCCGAGACAGGGGCCAAAAACATTCAGTACTTC.

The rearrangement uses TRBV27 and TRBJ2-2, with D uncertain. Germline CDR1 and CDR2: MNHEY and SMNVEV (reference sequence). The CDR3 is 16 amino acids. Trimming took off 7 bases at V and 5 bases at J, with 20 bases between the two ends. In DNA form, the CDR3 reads TGTGCCAGCACCCCAGTAGTGGCTAGACGTACCGGGGAGCTGTTTTTT. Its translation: CASTPVVARRTGELFF.

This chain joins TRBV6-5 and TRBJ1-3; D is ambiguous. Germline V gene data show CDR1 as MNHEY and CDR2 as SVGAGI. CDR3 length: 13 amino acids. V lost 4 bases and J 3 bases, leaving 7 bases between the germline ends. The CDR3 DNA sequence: TGTGCCAGCAGTTCCGGAGGTGGAAACACCATATATTTT. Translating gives CASSSGGGNTIYF.

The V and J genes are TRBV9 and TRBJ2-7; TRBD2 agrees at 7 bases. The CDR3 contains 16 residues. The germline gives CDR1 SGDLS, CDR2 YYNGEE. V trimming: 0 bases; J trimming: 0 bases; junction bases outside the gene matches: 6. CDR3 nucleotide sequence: TGTGCCAGCAGCGTAGAGCCTAGCGGTAGCTCCTACGAGCAGTACTTC. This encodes CASSVEPSGSSYEQYF.

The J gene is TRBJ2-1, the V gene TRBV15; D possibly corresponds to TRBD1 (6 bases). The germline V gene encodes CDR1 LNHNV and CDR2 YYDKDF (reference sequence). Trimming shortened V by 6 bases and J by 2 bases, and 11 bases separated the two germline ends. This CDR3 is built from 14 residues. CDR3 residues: CATRGQPPYNEQFF. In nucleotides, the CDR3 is TGTGCCACCAGAGGACAGCCCCCCTACAATGAGCAGTTCTTC.

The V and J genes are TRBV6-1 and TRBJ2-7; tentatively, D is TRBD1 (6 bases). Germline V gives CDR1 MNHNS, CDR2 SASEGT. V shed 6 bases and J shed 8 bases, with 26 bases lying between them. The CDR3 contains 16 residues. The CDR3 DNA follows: TGTGCCAGCAGAGAACGCCGGGACAAAATAACTACGAAGCAGTACTTC. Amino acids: CASRERRDKITTKQYF.